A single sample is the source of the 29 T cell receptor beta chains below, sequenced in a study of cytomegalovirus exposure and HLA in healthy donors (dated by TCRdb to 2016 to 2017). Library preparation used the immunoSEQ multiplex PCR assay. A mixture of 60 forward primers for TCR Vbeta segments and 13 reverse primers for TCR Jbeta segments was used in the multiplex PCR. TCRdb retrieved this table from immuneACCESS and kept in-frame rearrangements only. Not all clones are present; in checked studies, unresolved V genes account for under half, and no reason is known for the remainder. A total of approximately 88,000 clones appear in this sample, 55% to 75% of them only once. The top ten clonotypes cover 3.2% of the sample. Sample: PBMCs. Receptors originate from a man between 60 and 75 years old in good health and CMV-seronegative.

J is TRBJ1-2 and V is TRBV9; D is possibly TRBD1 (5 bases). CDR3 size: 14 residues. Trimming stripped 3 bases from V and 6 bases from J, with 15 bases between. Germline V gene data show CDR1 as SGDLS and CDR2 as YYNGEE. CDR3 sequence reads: CASSAPGGVNGYTF. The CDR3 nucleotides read TGTGCCAGCAGCGCTCCCGGGGGTGTAAATGGCTACACCTTC.

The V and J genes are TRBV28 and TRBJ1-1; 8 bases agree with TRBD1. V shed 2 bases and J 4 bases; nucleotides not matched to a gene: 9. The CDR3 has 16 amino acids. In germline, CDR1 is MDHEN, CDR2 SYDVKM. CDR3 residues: CASSLPKTGVITEAFF. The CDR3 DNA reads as TGTGCCAGCAGTTTACCCAAGACAGGGGTGATCACTGAAGCTTTCTTT. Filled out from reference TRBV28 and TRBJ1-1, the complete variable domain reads DVKVTQSSRYLVKRTGEKVFLECVQDMDHENMFWYRQDPGLGLRLIYFSYDVKMKEKGDIPEGYSVSREKKERFSLILESASTNQTSMYLCASSLPKTGVITEAFFGQGTRLTVV.

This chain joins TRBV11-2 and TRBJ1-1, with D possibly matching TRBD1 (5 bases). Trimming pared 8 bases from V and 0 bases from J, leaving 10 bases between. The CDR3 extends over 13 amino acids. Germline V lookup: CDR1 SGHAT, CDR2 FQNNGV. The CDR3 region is CASRTHLNTEAFF. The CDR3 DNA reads TGTGCCAGCCGGACACATCTGAACACTGAAGCTTTCTTT.

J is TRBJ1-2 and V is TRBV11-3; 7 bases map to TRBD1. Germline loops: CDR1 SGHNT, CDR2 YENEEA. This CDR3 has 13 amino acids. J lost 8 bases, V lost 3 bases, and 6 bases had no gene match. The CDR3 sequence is CASSFRGGRGYTF. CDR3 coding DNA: TGTGCCAGCAGCTTTCGAGGGGGCAGGGGCTACACCTTC.

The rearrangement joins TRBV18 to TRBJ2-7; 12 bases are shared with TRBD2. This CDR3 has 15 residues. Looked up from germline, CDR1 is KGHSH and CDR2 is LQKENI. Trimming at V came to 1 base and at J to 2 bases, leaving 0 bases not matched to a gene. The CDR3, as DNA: TGTGCCAGCTCACCACGGACTAGCGGGGCCTACGAGCAGTACTTC. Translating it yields CASSPRTSGAYEQYF.

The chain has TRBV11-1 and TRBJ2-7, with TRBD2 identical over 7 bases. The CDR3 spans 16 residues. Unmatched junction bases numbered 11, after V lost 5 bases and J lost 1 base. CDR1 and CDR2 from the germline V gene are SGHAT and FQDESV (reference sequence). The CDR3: CASSRAGAGVSYEQYF. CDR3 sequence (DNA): TGTGCCAGCAGCCGAGCAGGCGCGGGAGTGTCCTACGAGCAGTACTTC.

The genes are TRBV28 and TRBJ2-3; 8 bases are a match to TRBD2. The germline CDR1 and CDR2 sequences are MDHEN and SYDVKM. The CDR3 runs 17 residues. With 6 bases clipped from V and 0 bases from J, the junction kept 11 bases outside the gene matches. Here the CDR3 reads CASRSPGLGASTDTQYF. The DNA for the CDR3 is TGTGCCAGCAGATCTCCGGGACTAGGCGCTAGCACAGATACGCAGTATTTT.

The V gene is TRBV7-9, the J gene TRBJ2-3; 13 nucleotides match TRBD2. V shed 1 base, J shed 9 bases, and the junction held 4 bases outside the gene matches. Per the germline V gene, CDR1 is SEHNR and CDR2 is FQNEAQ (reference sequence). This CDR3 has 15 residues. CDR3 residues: CASSLGTSGSWTQYF. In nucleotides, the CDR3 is TGTGCCAGCAGCTTAGGGACTAGCGGGAGTTGGACGCAGTATTTT. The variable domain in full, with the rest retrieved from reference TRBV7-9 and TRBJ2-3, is DTGVSQNPRHKITKRGQNVTFRCDPISEHNRLYWYRQTLGQGPEFLTYFQNEAQLEKSRLLSDRFSAERPKGSFSTLEIQRTEQGDSAMYLCASSLGTSGSWTQYFGPGTRLTVL.

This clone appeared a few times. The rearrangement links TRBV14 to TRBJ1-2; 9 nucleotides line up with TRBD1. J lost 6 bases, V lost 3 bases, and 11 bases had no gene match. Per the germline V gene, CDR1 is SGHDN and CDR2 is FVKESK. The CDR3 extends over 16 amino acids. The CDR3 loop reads CASSQGAGTGLNGYTF. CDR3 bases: TGTGCCAGCAGCCAGGGGGCCGGGACAGGGTTGAATGGCTACACCTTC.

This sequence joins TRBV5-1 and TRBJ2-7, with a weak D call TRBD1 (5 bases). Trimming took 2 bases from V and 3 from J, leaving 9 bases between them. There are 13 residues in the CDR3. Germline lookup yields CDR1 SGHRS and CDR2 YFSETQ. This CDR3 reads CASSFNRNYEQYF. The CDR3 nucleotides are TGCGCCAGCAGCTTTAACAGGAACTACGAGCAGTACTTC.

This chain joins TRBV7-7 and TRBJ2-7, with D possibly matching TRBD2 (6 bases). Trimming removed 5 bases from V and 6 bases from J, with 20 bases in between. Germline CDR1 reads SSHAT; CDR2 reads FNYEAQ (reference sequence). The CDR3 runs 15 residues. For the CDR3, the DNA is TGTGCCAGCAGCGAAACGGGAGCGCCAGCGGGCGAGCAGTACTTC. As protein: CASSETGAPAGEQYF.

The CDR3 spells CASSDLRQGGRNGYTF. The CDR3 nucleotides read TGTGCCAGTAGCGATCTCCGACAGGGTGGTAGGAATGGCTACACCTTC. This chain connects TRBV19 to TRBJ1-2; 7 nucleotides line up with TRBD1. There are 16 residues in the CDR3. V lost 6 bases to trimming and J lost 6 bases; unmatched junction nucleotides: 16. CDR1 and CDR2 (germline): LNHDA, SQIVND (reference sequence).

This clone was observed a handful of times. CDR3 in amino acids: CASSERGGNTGELFF. In DNA form, the CDR3 reads TGTGCCAGCAGCGAGCGGGGCGGGAACACCGGGGAGCTGTTTTTT. The chain uses TRBV7-9 and TRBJ2-2, with 7 positions matching TRBD2. This CDR3 contains 15 residues. J lost 1 base, V lost 5 bases, and 4 bases had no gene match. The germline V gene has CDR1 SEHNR and CDR2 FQNEAQ (reference sequence).

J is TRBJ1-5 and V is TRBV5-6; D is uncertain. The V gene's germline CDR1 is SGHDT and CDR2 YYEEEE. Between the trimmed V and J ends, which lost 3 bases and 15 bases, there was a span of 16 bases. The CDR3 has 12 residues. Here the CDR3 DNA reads TGTGCCAGCAGCTCTTCAGGTTCTCTCCTGCATTTT. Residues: CASSSSGSLLHF.

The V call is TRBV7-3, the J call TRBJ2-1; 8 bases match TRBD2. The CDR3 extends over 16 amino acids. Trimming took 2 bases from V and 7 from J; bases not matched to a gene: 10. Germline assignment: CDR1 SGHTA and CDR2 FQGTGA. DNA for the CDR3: TGTGCCAGCAGCTTACGAGCGGGAGAAGGCAGGAATGAGCAGTTCTTC. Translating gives CASSLRAGEGRNEQFF. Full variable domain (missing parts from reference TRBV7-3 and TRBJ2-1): GAGVSQTPSNKVTEKGKYVELRCDPISGHTALYWYRQSLGQGPEFLIYFQGTGAADDSGLPNDRFFAVRPEGSVSTLKIQRTERGDSAVYLCASSLRAGEGRNEQFFGPGTRLTVL.

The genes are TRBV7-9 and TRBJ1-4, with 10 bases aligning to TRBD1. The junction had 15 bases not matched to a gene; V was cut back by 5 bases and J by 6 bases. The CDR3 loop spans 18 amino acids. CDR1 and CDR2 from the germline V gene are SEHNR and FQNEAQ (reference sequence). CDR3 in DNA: TGTGCCAGCAGCACGGGACAGGGGAATTTGAGAAAGGATGAAAAACTGTTTTTT. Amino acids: CASSTGQGNLRKDEKLFF.

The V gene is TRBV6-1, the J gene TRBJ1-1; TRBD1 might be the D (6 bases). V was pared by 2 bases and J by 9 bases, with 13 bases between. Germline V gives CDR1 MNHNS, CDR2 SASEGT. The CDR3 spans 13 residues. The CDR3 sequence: CASSEWQGTKAFF. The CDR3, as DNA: TGTGCCAGCAGTGAATGGCAGGGGACAAAAGCTTTCTTT.

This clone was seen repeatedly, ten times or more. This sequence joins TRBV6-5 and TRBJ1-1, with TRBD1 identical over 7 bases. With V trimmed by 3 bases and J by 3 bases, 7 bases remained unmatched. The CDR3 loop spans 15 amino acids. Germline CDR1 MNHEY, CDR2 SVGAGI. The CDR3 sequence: CASSYMAGGYTEAFF. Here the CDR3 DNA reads TGTGCCAGCAGTTATATGGCAGGGGGTTACACTGAAGCTTTCTTT.

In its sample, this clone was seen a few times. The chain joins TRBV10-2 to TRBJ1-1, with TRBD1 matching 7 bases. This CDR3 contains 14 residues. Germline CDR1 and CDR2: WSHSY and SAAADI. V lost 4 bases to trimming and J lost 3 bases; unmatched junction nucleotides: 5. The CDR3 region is CASSVLDRDTEAFF. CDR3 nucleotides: TGCGCCAGCAGTGTCCTCGACAGGGACACTGAAGCTTTCTTT.

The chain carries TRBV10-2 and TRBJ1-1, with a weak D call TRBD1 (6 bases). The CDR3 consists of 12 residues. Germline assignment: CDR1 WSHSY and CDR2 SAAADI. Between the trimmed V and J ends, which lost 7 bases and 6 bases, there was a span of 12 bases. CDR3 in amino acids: CASTPGGPEAFF. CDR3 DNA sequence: TGCGCCAGCACCCCGGGGGGCCCTGAAGCTTTCTTT.

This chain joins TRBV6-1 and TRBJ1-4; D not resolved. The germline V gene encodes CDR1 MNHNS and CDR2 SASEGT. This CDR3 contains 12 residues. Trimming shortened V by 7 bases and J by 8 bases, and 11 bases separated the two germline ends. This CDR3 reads CASTSQQEKLFF. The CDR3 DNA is TGTGCCAGCACCTCACAACAGGAAAAACTGTTTTTT.

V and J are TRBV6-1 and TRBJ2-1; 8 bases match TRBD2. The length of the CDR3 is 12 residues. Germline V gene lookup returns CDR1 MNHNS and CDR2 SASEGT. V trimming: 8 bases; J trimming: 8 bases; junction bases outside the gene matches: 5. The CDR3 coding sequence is TGTGCCAGCGGACTAGCTCACGATGAGCAGTTCTTC. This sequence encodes CASGLAHDEQFF.

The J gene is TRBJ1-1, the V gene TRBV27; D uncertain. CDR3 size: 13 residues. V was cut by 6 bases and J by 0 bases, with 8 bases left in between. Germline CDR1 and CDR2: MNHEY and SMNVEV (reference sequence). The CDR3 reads CASRVLMNTEAFF. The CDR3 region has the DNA TGTGCCAGCAGGGTCCTAATGAACACTGAAGCTTTCTTT.

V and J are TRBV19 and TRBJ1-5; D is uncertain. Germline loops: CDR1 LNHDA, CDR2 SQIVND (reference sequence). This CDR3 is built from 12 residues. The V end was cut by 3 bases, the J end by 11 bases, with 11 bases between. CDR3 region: CASSIVEEAQHF. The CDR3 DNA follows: TGTGCCAGTAGTATCGTTGAGGAAGCCCAGCATTTT. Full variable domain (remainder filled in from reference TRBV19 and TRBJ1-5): DGGITQSPKYLFRKEGQNVTLSCEQNLNHDAMYWYRQDPGQGLRLIYYSQIVNDFQKGDIAEGYSVSREKKESFPLTVTSAQKNPTAFYLCASSIVEEAQHFGDGTRLSIL.

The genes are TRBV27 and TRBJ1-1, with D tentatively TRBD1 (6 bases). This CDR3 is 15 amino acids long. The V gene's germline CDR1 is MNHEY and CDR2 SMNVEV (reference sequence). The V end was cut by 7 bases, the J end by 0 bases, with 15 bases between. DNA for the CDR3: TGTGCCAGCACCCCCCAGGGGCTAATGAACACTGAAGCTTTCTTT. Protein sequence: CASTPQGLMNTEAFF.

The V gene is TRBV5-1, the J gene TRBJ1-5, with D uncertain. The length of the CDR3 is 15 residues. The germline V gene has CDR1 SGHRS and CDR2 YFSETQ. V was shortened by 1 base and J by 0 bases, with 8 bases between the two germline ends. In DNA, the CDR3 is TGCGCCAGCAGCTTGTACGGGGATAGCAATCAGCCCCAGCATTTT. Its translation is CASSLYGDSNQPQHF.

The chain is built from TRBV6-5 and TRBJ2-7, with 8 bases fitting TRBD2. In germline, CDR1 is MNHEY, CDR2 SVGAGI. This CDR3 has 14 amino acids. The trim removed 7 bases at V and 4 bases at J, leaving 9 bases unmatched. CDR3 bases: TGTGCCAGCACGCCCCCAAGCGGGAGTTACGAGCAGTACTTC. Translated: CASTPPSGSYEQYF.

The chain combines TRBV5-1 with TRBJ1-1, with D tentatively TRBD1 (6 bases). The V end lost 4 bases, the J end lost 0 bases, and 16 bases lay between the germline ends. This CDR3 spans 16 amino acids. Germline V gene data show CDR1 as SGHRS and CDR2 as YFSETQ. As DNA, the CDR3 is TGCGCCAGCAGCCCCAAAAGGGGGACCCTGAACACTGAAGCTTTCTTT. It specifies CASSPKRGTLNTEAFF.

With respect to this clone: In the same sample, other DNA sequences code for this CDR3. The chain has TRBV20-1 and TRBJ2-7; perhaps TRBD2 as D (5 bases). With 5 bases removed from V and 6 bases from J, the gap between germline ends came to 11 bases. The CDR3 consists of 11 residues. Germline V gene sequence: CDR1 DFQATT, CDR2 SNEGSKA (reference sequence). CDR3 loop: CSARLAVEQYF. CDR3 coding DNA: TGCAGTGCTCGGCTAGCTGTCGAGCAGTACTTC.